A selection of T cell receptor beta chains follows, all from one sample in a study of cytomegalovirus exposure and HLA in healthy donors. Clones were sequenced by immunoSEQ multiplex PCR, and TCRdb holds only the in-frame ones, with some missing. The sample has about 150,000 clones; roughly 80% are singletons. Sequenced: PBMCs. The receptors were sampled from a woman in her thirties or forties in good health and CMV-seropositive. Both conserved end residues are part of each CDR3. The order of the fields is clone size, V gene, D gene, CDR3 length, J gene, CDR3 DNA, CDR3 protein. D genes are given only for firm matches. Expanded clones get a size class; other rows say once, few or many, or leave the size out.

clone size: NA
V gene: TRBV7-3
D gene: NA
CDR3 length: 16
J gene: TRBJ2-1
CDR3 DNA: TGTGCCAGCAGCCCGGGGATTCGGCAAACCTACAATGAGCAGTTCTTC
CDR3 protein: CASSPGIRQTYNEQFF

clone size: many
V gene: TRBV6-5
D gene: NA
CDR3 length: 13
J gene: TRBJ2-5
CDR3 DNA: TGTGCCAGCAGTTCAGCGAACCAAGAGACCCAGTACTTC
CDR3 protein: CASSSANQETQYF

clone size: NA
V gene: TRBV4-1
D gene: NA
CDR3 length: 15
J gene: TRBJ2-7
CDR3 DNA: TGCGCCAGCAGCCAAGATTTGACAGGATGGGACGAGCAGTACTTC
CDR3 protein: CASSQDLTGWDEQYF

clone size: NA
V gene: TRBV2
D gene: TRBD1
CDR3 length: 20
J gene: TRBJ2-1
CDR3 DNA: TGTGCCAGCAGGCGGGGACAGGGGGACTCCTTTTCTAGCTCCTACAATGAGCAGTTCTTC
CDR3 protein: CASRRGQGDSFSSSYNEQFF

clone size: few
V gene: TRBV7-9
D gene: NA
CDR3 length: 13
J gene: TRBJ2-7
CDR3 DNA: TGTGCCAGCAGCGTGGACAGCTCCTACGAGCAGTACTTC
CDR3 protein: CASSVDSSYEQYF

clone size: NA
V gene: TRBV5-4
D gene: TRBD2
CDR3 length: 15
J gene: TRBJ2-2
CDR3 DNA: TGTGCCAGCACACTAGCGGGGGTTAACACCGGGGAGCTGTTTTTT
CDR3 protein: CASTLAGVNTGELFF

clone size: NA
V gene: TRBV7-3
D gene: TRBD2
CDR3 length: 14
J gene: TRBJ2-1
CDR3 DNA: TGTGCCAGCAGCTCTAGCGGGAGGGAGTCTGAGCAGTTCTTC
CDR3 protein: CASSSSGRESEQFF

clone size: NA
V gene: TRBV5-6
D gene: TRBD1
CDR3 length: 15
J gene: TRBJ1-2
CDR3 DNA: TGTGCCAGCAGCACCGGGACAGGGTCGCCATATGGCTACACCTTC
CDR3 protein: CASSTGTGSPYGYTF

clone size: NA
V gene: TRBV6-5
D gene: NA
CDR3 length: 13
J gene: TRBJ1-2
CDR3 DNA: TGTGCCAGCAGTTACACGGGGGGGGCCGGCTACACCTTC
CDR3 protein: CASSYTGGAGYTF

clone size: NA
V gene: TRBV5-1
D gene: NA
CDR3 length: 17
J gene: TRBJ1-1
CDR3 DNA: TGCGCCAGCAGCTTCAACCCATCGACAGGATCAAGCACTGAAGCTTTCTTT
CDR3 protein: CASSFNPSTGSSTEAFF

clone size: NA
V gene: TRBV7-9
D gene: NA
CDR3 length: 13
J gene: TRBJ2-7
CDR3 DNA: TGTGCCAGCAGCTTACCTTACAGGGACGAGCAGTACTTC
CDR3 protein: CASSLPYRDEQYF

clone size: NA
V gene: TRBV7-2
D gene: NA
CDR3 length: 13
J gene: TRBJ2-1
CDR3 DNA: TGTGCCAGCAGCTTTGACTTCTACAATGAGCAGTTCTTC
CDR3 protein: CASSFDFYNEQFF

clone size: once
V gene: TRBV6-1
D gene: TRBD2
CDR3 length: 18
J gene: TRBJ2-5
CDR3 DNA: TGTGCCAGCAGTGATGGGGGACTAGCGGGAGGGTTCCTCGAGACCCAGTACTTC
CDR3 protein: CASSDGGLAGGFLETQYF

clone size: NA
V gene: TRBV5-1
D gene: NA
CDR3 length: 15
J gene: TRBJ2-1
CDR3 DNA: TGCGCCAGCAGGCTCGGGACTGATCTCTACAATGAGCAGTTCTTC
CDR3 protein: CASRLGTDLYNEQFF

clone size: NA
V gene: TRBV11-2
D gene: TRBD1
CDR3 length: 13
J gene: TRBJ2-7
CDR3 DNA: TGTGCCAGCAGCTCGGGACAGCCTACCGAGCAGTACTTC
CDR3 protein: CASSSGQPTEQYF

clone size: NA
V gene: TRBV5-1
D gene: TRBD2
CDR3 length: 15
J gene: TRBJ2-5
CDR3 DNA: TGCGCCAGCAGCTTGGAGCCTAGCGGCCAAGAGACCCAGTACTTC
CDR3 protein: CASSLEPSGQETQYF

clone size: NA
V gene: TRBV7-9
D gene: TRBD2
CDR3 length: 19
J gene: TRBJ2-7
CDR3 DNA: TGTGCCAGCAGCGGCGCCGGGGGGAGCGGGAGGGCCCTCGGGGGGGAGCAGTACTTC
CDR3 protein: CASSGAGGSGRALGGEQYF

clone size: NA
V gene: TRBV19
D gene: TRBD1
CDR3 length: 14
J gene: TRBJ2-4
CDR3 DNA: TGTGCCAGTAGTATAGAGACAGGGATAAACATTCAGTACTTC
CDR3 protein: CASSIETGINIQYF

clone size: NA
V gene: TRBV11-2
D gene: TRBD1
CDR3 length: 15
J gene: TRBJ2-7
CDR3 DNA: TGTGCCAGCAGCACGATTAGGGACAGGGGCTACGAGCAGTACTTC
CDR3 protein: CASSTIRDRGYEQYF

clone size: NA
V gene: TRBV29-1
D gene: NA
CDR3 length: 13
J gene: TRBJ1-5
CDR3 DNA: TGCAGCGTTGAGTCCCAGGTGGGTCAGCCCCAGCATTTT
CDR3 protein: CSVESQVGQPQHF

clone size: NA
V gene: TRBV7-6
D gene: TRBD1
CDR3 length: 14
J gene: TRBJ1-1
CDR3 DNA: TGTGCCAGCAGCTTGGGACAGGCGAACACTGAAGCTTTCTTT
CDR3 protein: CASSLGQANTEAFF

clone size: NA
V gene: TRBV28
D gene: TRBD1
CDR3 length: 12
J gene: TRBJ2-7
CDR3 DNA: TGTGCCAGCAGAACAGGGGCCCACGAGCAGTACTTC
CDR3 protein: CASRTGAHEQYF

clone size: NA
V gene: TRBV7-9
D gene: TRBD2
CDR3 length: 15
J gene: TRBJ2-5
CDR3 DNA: TGTTCCAGCAGCTTAATCACGGGAGGGGGAGAGACCCAGTACTTC
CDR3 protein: CSSSLITGGGETQYF

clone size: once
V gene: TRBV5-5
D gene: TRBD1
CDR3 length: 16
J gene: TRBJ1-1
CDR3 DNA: TGTGCCAGCAGCTTGCCCCTTAGGACAGGGGTAATTGAAGCTTTCTTT
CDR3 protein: CASSLPLRTGVIEAFF

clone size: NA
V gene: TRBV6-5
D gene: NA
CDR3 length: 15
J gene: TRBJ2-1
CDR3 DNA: TGTGCCAGCAGTTTGACGGGGATTTCCTACAATGAGCAGTTCTTC
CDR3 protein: CASSLTGISYNEQFF

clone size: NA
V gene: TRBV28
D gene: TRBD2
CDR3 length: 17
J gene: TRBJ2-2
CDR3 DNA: TGTGCCAGCAGTTACCCCCGGACTAGCGGGAACACCGGGGAGCTGTTTTTT
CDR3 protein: CASSYPRTSGNTGELFF

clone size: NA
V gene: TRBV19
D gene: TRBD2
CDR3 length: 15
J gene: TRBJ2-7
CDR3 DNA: TGTGCCAGTAGTAGAACTAGCGTAGAATACTACGAGCAGTACTTC
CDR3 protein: CASSRTSVEYYEQYF

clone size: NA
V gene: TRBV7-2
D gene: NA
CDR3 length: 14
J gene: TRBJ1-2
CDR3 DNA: TGTGCCAGCAGCTTAGTGCAGGGAGGTTATGGCTACACCTTC
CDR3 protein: CASSLVQGGYGYTF

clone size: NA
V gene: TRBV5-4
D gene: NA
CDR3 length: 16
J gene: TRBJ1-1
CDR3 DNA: TGTGCCAGCAGCTTCGGAAACGGGGGGGCGGACACTGAAGCTTTCTTT
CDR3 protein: CASSFGNGGADTEAFF

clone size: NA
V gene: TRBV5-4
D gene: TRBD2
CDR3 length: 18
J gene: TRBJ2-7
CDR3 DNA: TGTGCCAGCAGCTTGGCCGGGACTAGCGGGAGCTACCTCTACGAGCAGTACTTC
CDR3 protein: CASSLAGTSGSYLYEQYF

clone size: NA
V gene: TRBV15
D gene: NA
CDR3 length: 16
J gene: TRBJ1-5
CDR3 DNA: TGTGCCACCAGCAGAGATAGGGGAGGTAGCAATCAGCCCCAGCATTTT
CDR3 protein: CATSRDRGGSNQPQHF

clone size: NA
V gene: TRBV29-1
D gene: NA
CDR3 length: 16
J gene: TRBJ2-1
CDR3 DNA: TGCAGCGCAGGGGGTTCTTGGGCTAGCGGGTACAATGAGCAGTTCTTC
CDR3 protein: CSAGGSWASGYNEQFF

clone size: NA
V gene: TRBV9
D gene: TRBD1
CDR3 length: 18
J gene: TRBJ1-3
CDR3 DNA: TGTGCCAGCAGCGCCGCCCAAACCGGGACAGCCACCGGCAACACCATATATTTT
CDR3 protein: CASSAAQTGTATGNTIYF

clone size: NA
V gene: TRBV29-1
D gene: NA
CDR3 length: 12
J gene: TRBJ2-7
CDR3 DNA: TGCAGCGTTCTTACAGGGTCTGCCGAGCAGTACTTC
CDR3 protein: CSVLTGSAEQYF

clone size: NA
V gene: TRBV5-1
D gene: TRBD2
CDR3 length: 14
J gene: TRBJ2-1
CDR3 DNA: TGCGCCAGCAGCTCTAGCGGGGGAAGCAATGAGCAGTTCTTC
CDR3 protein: CASSSSGGSNEQFF

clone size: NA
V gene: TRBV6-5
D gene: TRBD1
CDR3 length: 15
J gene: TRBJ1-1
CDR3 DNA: TGTGCCAGCAGGATCGGACAGGGGGCTAACACTGAAGCTTTCTTT
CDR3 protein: CASRIGQGANTEAFF

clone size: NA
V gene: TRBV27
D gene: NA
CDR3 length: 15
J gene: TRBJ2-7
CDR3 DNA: TGTGCCAGCAGTTCCATTCGTGGGAGAAGTGGCGAGCAGTACTTC
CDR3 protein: CASSSIRGRSGEQYF

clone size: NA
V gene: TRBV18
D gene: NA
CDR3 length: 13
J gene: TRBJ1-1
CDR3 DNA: TGTGCCAGCTCAGACCGGGAAAATAGAGAAGCTTTCTTT
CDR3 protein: CASSDRENREAFF

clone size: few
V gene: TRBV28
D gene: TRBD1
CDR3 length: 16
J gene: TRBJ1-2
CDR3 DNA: TGTGCCAGGACCTCCTCCGGACAGGGGGCTAGGTATGGCTACACCTTC
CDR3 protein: CARTSSGQGARYGYTF

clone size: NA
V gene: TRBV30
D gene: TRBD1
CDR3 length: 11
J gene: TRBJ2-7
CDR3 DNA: TGTGCCGCCACAGGGGCTTACGAGCAGTACTTC
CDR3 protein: CAATGAYEQYF

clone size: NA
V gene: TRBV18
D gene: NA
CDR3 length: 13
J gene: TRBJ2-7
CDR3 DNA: TGTGCCAGCTCCCTAGGCAGGGCCTACGAGCAGTACTTC
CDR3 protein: CASSLGRAYEQYF

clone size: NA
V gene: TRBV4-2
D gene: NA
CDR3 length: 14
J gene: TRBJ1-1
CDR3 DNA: TGTGCCAGCAGCCAAGCGGGTCTCGGCACTGAAGCTTTCTTT
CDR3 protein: CASSQAGLGTEAFF

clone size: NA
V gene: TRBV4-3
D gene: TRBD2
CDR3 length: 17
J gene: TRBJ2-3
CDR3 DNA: TGCGCCAGCAGCCCCTCGCAGCGGGGTTATAAGGCAGATACGCAGTATTTT
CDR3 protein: CASSPSQRGYKADTQYF

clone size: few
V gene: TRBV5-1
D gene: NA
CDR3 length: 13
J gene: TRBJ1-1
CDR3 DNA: TGCGCCAGCAGCTTGGGGAGCCTCACTGAAGCTTTCTTT
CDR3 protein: CASSLGSLTEAFF

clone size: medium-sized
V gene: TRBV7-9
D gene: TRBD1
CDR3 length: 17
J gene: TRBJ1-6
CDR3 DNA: TGTGCCAGCAGCTCCCATGACGACAGGGGCGCTGGTTCACCCCTCCACTTT
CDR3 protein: CASSSHDDRGAGSPLHF

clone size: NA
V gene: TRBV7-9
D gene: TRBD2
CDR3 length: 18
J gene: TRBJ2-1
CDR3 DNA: TGTGCCAGCAGCTTACTAGCGGGGGGCCGTCGGGTTCACAATGAGCAGTTCTTC
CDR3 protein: CASSLLAGGRRVHNEQFF

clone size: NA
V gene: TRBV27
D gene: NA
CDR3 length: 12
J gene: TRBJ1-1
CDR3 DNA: TGTGCCAGCAGGAGAACGACAACTGAAGCTTTCTTT
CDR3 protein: CASRRTTTEAFF

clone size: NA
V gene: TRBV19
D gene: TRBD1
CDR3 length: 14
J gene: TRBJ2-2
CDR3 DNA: TGTGCCAGTCAGGACAGGATAACCACCGGGGAGCTGTTTTTT
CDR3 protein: CASQDRITTGELFF

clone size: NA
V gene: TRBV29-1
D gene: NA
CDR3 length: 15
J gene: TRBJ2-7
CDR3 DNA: TGCAGCGTTAGGCAGGGGGGACAGAAAGGACACGAGCAGTACTTC
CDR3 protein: CSVRQGGQKGHEQYF

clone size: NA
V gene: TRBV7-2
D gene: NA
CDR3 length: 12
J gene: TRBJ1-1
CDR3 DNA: TGTGCCAGCAGCCGGGTTACGACTGAAGCTTTCTTT
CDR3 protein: CASSRVTTEAFF

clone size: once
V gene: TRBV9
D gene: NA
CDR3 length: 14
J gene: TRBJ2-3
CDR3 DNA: TGTGCCAGCAGCGTAGGGTCCAGCGCAGATACGCAGTATTTT
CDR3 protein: CASSVGSSADTQYF

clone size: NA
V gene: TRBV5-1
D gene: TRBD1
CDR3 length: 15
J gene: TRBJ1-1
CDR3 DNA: TGCGCCAGCAGCTGGGGGACAGGCTTAGGCACTGAAGCTTTCTTT
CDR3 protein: CASSWGTGLGTEAFF

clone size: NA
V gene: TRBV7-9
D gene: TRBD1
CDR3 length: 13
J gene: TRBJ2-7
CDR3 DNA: TGTGCCACTCCGGGACAGGGGTCCTACGAGCAGTACTTC
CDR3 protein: CATPGQGSYEQYF

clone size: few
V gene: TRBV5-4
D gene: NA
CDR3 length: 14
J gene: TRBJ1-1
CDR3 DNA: TGTGCCAGCAGCTTGGGGAGGATTCGCACTGAAGCTTTCTTT
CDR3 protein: CASSLGRIRTEAFF

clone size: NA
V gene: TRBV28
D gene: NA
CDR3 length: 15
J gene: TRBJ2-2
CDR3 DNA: TGTGCCAGCAGTTTACAGGGGCCGGGGACCGGGGAGCTGTTTTTT
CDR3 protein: CASSLQGPGTGELFF

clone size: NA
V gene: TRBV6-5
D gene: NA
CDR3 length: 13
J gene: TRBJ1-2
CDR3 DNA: TGTGCCAGCAGTTTCAGGGGACCCTATGGCTACACCTTC
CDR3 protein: CASSFRGPYGYTF

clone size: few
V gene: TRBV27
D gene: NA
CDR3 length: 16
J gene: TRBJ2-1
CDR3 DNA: TGTGCCAGCAGGGCCTTTAGGGGGAGCTCCTACAATGAGCAGTTCTTC
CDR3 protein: CASRAFRGSSYNEQFF

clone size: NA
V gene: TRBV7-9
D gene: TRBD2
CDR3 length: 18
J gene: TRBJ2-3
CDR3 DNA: TGTGCCAGCAGCTTAGAGCGTCTAGCGGGGTCTAAGGGAGATACGCAGTATTTT
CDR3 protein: CASSLERLAGSKGDTQYF

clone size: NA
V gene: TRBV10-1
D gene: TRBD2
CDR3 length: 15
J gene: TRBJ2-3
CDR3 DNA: TGCGCCAGCAGTGAGGGTAGCGGGGGGCCAGATACGCAGTATTTT
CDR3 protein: CASSEGSGGPDTQYF

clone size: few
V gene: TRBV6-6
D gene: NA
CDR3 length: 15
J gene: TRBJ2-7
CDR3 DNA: TGTGCCAGCAGTTACTCCAGAGTTGGGGGGTACGAGCAGTACTTC
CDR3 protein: CASSYSRVGGYEQYF